This entry features one T cell receptor beta chain sequence. Its antigen is unknown. The sample belongs to a study of cytomegalovirus exposure and HLA in healthy donors. Study results and limitations: Investigators reported around 150 TCR beta chains as tied to cytomegalovirus. A later analysis found first-cohort TCR clusters tended to co-occur in the approximately 110 validation repertoires. Among the CMV-associated chains, three were confirmed in vitro as specific for CMV antigens.

Assay used: immunoSEQ multiplex PCR; TCRdb lists only in-frame clones, some missing. This sample has about 82,000 clones, with approximately 93% found just once. The CDR3 length is 14 residues. Germline-derived CDR1 and CDR2 are SGHAT and FQNNGV. V was clipped by 2 bases and J by 7 bases, with 14 bases between them. The clonotype originates from a man aged 18 to 35 in good health and CMV-seronegative. Sample: PBMCs. The rearrangement uses TRBV11-2 and TRBJ1-2; a possible D gene is TRBD1 (5 bases). The CDR3 is CASSLMGGKGGYTF. DNA for the CDR3: TGTGCCAGCAGCTTAATGGGGGGTAAGGGTGGCTACACCTTC.